The subject of this entry is one TCR beta chain. The antigen this receptor binds is unknown. At one end the junction does not follow the germline gene, possibly because of a read error. CDR1 SGHDN and CDR2 FVKESK were looked up in the germline V gene. From its cysteine to its phenylalanine, the CDR3 spans 16 amino acids. Only the CDR3 part of the read is kept: 48 bases, read in frame from the first base. This record belongs to a study of identifying expanded T cells in peripheral blood (dated 2019 in TCRdb). About the investigation overall: Technical replicates were generated by sequencing separate aliquots of the same genomic DNA pool, with four replicates compared pairwise. What the research found in general, with its limitations: The binomial model flagged roughly 1.1 differentially abundant clones between technical replicates, compared with about 16 over approximately two weeks and 19 over around 4 weeks. Variance in clone template counts between roughly 2-week samples significantly increased with total template count across all healthy donors. It was expected by the authors that biological variance in healthy repertoires might increase further over much longer intervals, such as months to years. Across all healthy-donor time intervals, the beta-binomial model significantly cut both the number of clones called differentially abundant and the false-positive rate.

No immune events, such as infections, were documented for the healthy donors during the collection period. To calibrate time-dependent variance in a beta-binomial model of T-cell clone differential abundance, blood repertoires from healthy donors were used as a training cohort. The training cohort was composed of roughly ten healthy donors, 3 female and 7 male. On average the donors were 43 years old, and their ages spanned roughly 29 to 64 years. Whole blood from each healthy donor was obtained from a commercial supplier and was collected at three time points approximately 15 days apart. For immunosequencing, genomic DNA was extracted from whole blood that had not been sorted. The immunoSEQ Assay, which relies on bias-controlled multiplex PCR amplification of genomic DNA, was used to profile TCRbeta CDR3 regions. The source study handled its data this way. To quantify the absolute abundance of each unique TCRbeta CDR3 region, the sequences were collapsed and filtered. Differential abundance was tested with a binomial (Fisher-equivalent) model and with a beta-binomial model adding time-dependent variance fitted from healthy donors. Clones with fewer than 5 combined templates were excluded, and clones with Benjamini-Hochberg FDR below 0.01 were called differentially abundant. Beta-binomial variance was modeled as a function of total template count across the two samples using the form v = (b*log(k)+a)^2. As stored in TCRdb, this immuneACCESS dataset retains in-frame rearrangements with V and J assigned. A fraction of the clones does not appear; measured against another copy, unresolved V genes explain less than half of the discrepancy, and the remainder lacks a known reason. V and J calls and clone size are given by that table; D and trimming were obtained from the DNA. The sample profile shows more than 85,000 clones; about 87% of them were found once. The ten top clones hold roughly 13% of the sample.

The sequence came from a person between 18 and 75 years old in good health. The sequence links TRBV14 to TRBJ1-6; no D gene can be assigned with confidence. Sequences were obtained from blood. The bases are TGTGCCAGCAGCAAAGAGGGCCAGGTCCATAATTCACCCCTCCACTTT. It translates to CASSKEGQVHNSPLHF.